A selection of T cell receptor beta chains follows, all from one sample in a study of vaccination effects on CD4 cells after COVID-19. Assay used: immunoSEQ multiplex PCR; TCRdb lists only in-frame clones, some missing. The profile covers 25,000 to 30,000 clones, with 55% to 85% appearing a single time and 8.5% to 10% taken by the ten largest. These receptors' targets are unknown. Sequenced material: CD4+ T cells from PBMCs cultured with HCoV-NL63 spike peptides, taken after COVID-19 vaccination. The origin of the receptors is a human donor who received a COVID-19 vaccine. Both conserved end residues are part of each CDR3. A D gene is named only where the DNA matches it firmly. A clone size is listed for some rows: how often the clone was seen (once, few, many), or a class if it is expanded.

D gene | clone size | J gene | V gene | CDR3 protein | CDR3 DNA
TRBD1 | NA | TRBJ1-4 | TRBV19 | CASSVTGEVEKLFF | TGTGCCAGTAGTGTTACAGGGGAGGTTGAAAAACTGTTTTTT
NA | medium-sized | TRBJ2-3 | TRBV7-6 | CASSLALASADTQYF | TGTGCCAGCAGCTTAGCCCTAGCGTCGGCAGATACGCAGTATTTT
NA | few | TRBJ2-1 | TRBV7-9 | CASSTQAPEQFF | TGTGCCAGCAGCACACAGGCCCCTGAGCAGTTCTTC
TRBD1 | medium-sized | TRBJ1-2 | TRBV29-1 | CSVGGQGGYTF | TGCAGCGTAGGGGGACAGGGTGGCTACACCTTC
NA | NA | TRBJ2-7 | TRBV5-1 | CASSFCWDLYEQYF | TGCGCCAGCAGCTTTTGTTGGGACCTCTACGAGCAGTACTTC
NA | NA | TRBJ2-1 | TRBV3-1/TRBV3-2 | CASGGAGNEQFF | TGTGCCAGCGGGGGGGCGGGGAATGAGCAGTTCTTC
TRBD2 | few | TRBJ2-2 | TRBV4-2 | CASSQGLAGGPDRQNTGELFF | TGTGCCAGCAGCCAAGGACTAGCGGGAGGGCCCGACAGACAAAACACCGGGGAGCTGTTTTTT
TRBD1 | NA | TRBJ2-2 | TRBV5-1 | CASSSGQGVNTGELFF | TGCGCCAGCAGCTCCGGACAGGGGGTTAACACCGGGGAGCTGTTTTTT
NA | once | TRBJ1-4 | TRBV12-3/TRBV12-4 | CASRDRNEKLFF | TGTGCCAGCCGGGACCGGAATGAAAAACTGTTTTTT
TRBD1 | medium-sized | TRBJ2-7 | TRBV3-1/TRBV3-2 | CASSLEQGARGQYF | TGTGCCAGCAGCCTAGAGCAGGGGGCGCGAGGGCAGTACTTC
TRBD1 | NA | TRBJ1-4 | TRBV2 | CASSGLKQGTTNEKLFF | TGTGCCAGCAGTGGACTGAAACAGGGGACAACTAATGAAAAACTGTTTTTT
NA | NA | TRBJ2-7 | TRBV19 | CASTITGTLQGEQYF | TGTGCCAGTACCATAACCGGGACACTCCAAGGGGAGCAGTACTTC
TRBD2 | NA | TRBJ2-6 | TRBV27 | CASSFITSGRSSGANVLTF | TGTGCCAGCAGTTTTATTACTAGCGGGAGGTCCTCTGGGGCCAACGTCCTGACTTTC
NA | NA | TRBJ2-1 | TRBV7-2 | CASRHLAGEQFF | TGTGCCAGCAGACATTTGGCAGGTGAGCAGTTCTTC
TRBD2 | few | TRBJ2-7 | TRBV5-4 | CASSLNSGGAGEQYF | TGTGCCAGCAGCTTGAATAGCGGGGGGGCAGGCGAGCAGTACTTC
TRBD2 | NA | TRBJ2-5 | TRBV5-4 | CASRPSGGGGQQTQYF | TGTGCCAGCAGACCCTCGGGCGGGGGAGGTCAGCAGACCCAGTACTTC
NA | few | TRBJ1-1 | TRBV7-9 | CASSGQRNTEAFF | TGTGCCAGCAGTGGCCAGAGGAACACTGAAGCTTTCTTT
TRBD2 | NA | TRBJ2-1 | TRBV18 | CASSPGARGVDSEQFF | TGTGCCAGCTCACCCGGTGCGCGGGGGGTCGACTCGGAGCAGTTCTTC
TRBD2 | NA | TRBJ2-3 | TRBV10-3 | CAISGNSGGARADTQYF | TGTGCCATCAGTGGAAATAGCGGGGGGGCCCGTGCAGATACGCAGTATTTT
TRBD1 | NA | TRBJ1-6 | TRBV19 | CASSTADWWTGRSPLHF | TGTGCCAGTAGCACCGCTGACTGGTGGACAGGGCGTTCACCCCTCCACTTT
TRBD2 | NA | TRBJ2-1 | TRBV10-2 | CASSLTRTSGAHNEQFF | TGCGCCAGCAGTCTTACTAGGACTAGCGGGGCACACAATGAGCAGTTCTTC
TRBD2 | NA | TRBJ2-7 | TRBV7-8 | CASSRSRVLAGVSSYEQYF | TGTGCCAGCAGCAGATCCCGGGTACTAGCGGGGGTCAGCTCCTACGAGCAGTACTTC
NA | NA | TRBJ2-7 | TRBV6-5 | CASSSWGGYEQYF | TGTGCCAGCAGCTCATGGGGAGGCTACGAGCAGTACTTC
TRBD1 | few | TRBJ1-2 | TRBV25-1 | CASSEVGQRYGYTF | TGTGCCAGCAGTGAAGTGGGACAGAGATATGGCTACACCTTC
NA | few | TRBJ1-3 | TRBV2 | CASSLTDSGNTIYF | TGTGCCAGCAGTCTTACAGACTCTGGAAACACCATATATTTT
NA | few | TRBJ1-2 | TRBV6-5 | CASYRYSTSYGYTF | TGTGCCAGCTATAGATACTCAACCTCCTATGGCTACACCTTC
TRBD2 | NA | TRBJ2-1 | TRBV20-1 | CSASSSGRAVSEQFF | TGCAGTGCTAGTTCCAGCGGGAGGGCCGTTAGTGAGCAGTTCTTC
TRBD2 | once | TRBJ2-3 | TRBV19 | CASSITGTSITDTQYF | TGTGCCAGTAGTATAACCGGGACTAGCATCACAGATACGCAGTATTTT
NA | NA | TRBJ2-7 | TRBV3-1/TRBV3-2 | CASSQTHEQYF | TGTGCCAGCAGCCAAACTCACGAGCAGTACTTC
NA | NA | TRBJ1-1 | TRBV29-1 | CSVERGINTEAFF | TGCAGCGTTGAAAGGGGGATAAACACTGAAGCTTTCTTT
TRBD2 | once | TRBJ2-4 | TRBV5-4 | CASSLTGGVEEGF | TGTGCCAGCAGCCTCACCGGGGGGGTTGAGGAAGGCTTC
TRBD2 | NA | TRBJ2-3 | TRBV2 | CASNGGGLGFTDTQYF | TGTGCCAGCAACGGGGGAGGACTAGGGTTTACAGATACGCAGTATTTT
NA | NA | TRBJ2-6 | TRBV6-5 | CASSYSTSSGANVLTF | TGTGCCAGCAGTTACTCTACCAGCTCTGGGGCCAACGTCCTGACTTTC
TRBD1 | NA | TRBJ1-3 | TRBV7-9 | CASSPRGTAGNTIYF | TGTGCCAGCAGCCCCCGCGGGACAGCCGGAAACACCATATATTTT
TRBD2 | NA | TRBJ2-5 | TRBV18 | CASSPPTGGRETQYF | TGTGCCAGCTCACCACCGACGGGGGGGCGAGAGACCCAGTACTTC
NA | few | TRBJ1-6 | TRBV13 | CASSLGGWVNNSPLHF | TGTGCCAGCAGCTTAGGGGGTTGGGTAAATAATTCACCCCTCCACTTT